The 3 T cell receptor beta chains below all came from one sample that was sequenced in a study of blood T cell repertoires in COVID-19. Clones were sequenced by immunoSEQ multiplex PCR, and TCRdb holds only the in-frame ones, with some missing. The profile shows about 340,000 clones, more than 70% of them singletons. The sequenced material came from peripheral blood. The receptors come from a man between 25 and 39 years old with active or convalescent COVID-19.

The chain uses TRBV7-2 and TRBJ1-1; D may be TRBD1 (6 bases). V lost 6 bases and J lost 1, with 12 bases in between. Germline V CDR1 and CDR2: SGHTA, FQGNSA. The CDR3 is made up of 14 amino acids. CDR3 amino acids: CASRPRGTNTEAFF. Here the CDR3 DNA reads TGTGCCAGCAGACCCAGGGGCACGAACACTGAAGCTTTCTTT.

The V gene is TRBV7-9, the J gene TRBJ1-1, with D unclear. Germline values: CDR1 SEHNR, CDR2 FQNEAQ (reference sequence). CDR3 size: 14 residues. V lost 5 bases and J 8 bases, leaving 18 bases between the germline ends. The CDR3 is CASSRGGGRPEAFF. In nucleotides, the CDR3 is TGTGCCAGCAGCCGTGGAGGCGGCCGACCGGAAGCTTTCTTT. Full variable domain (outside the CDR3, taken from reference TRBV7-9 and TRBJ1-1): DTGVSQNPRHKITKRGQNVTFRCDPISEHNRLYWYRQTLGQGPEFLTYFQNEAQLEKSRLLSDRFSAERPKGSFSTLEIQRTEQGDSAMYLCASSRGGGRPEAFFGQGTRLTVV.

This clone was seen just once. The V and J genes are TRBV4-1 and TRBJ2-1, with D hard to call. V was shortened by 3 bases and J by 12 bases, with 15 bases between the two germline ends. Germline values: CDR1 MGHRA, CDR2 YSYEKL. The CDR3 contains 13 residues. CDR3 sequence (DNA): TGCGCCAGCAGCCAGGTCGCCGCATCAGGGCAGTTCTTC. Amino acids: CASSQVAASGQFF.